The source of this T cell receptor beta chain is a study of T cells in women clearing cervical HPV infection. Study overall: No precancer developed; the control's incident HPV16 infection cleared within 12 months. General study results and limits: Combining TCR richness with V gene abundances gave roughly 0.8 AUC.

Generated by immunoSEQ multiplex PCR, the TCRdb table keeps only in-frame clones and is missing some. This specimen shows under 40,000 clones; the ten leading clones hold 3.5%. With respect to this clone: Antigen: not known.

The receptor comes from a woman aged 18 to 75 with a cervical HPV16 infection that either progressed to CIN3+ or cleared (not recorded which). The specimen sequenced was blood buffy coat.

The sequenced part of the CDR3 DNA is TGCAGTGCTAGAGTAAGCGGCTCCTACAATGAG. Amino acid sequence: CSARVSGSYNE. The CDR3 in full is CSARVSGSYNEQFF. The genes are TRBV20-1 and TRBJ2-1; tentatively, D is TRBD2 (5 bases). The read terminates 3 residues ahead of where the CDR3 ends, so the germline J gene completes it. V shed 1 base and J shed 0 bases, with 7 bases lying between them. The CDR3 length is 14 residues. Germline CDR1 reads DFQATT; CDR2 reads SNEGSKA (reference sequence).